This entry features one T cell receptor (beta chain) sequence. This sample was taken from a study of blood T cell repertoires in COVID-19. This CDR3 has 12 residues. V gave up 4 bases and J gave up 2 bases, with 4 bases separating them. The germline V gene has CDR1 SGHVS and CDR2 FNYEAQ. Enrollment of patients from Seattle took place during active infection, with longitudinal follow-up. The assay was immunoSEQ multiplex PCR, and TCRdb's table has in-frame clones only and misses some. The data hold 70,000 to 100,000 clones, with around 88% observed a single time. This sequence joins TRBV7-6 and TRBJ2-3; D is ambiguous. The specimen was peripheral blood. This TCR came from a woman aged 55 to 70 with COVID-19, enrolled during active disease. The CDR3 nucleotides read TGTGCCAGCAGCTCAAACACAGATACGCAGTATTTT. Translating it yields CASSSNTDTQYF. Variable domain in full (rest from reference TRBV7-6 and TRBJ2-3): GAGVSQSPRYKVTKRGQDVALRCDPISGHVSLYWYRQALGQGPEFLTYFNYEAQQDKSGLPNDRFSAERPEGSISTLTIQRTEQRDSAMYRCASSSNTDTQYFGPGTRLTVL.